These T cell receptor beta chains were read from a single sample in a study of regulatory T cells in long-lasting Graves disease. TCRdb reprocessed the multiplex PCR reads via MiXCR and lists one record per CDR3 protein. The sample contains around 500,000 distinct CDR3 sequences, roughly 15% of which appear only once. These records were also assigned to another study, of T cells in Graves' hyperthyroidism and ophthalmopathy.

The sequencing here drew on peripheral blood mononuclear cells (PBMCs), taken at new diagnosis, from a patient treated with antithyroid drugs. The receptor set was obtained from a middle-aged woman with Graves disease. The CDR3 runs from the conserved cysteine through the conserved F or W. D genes are given only for firm matches. The size entry is marked missing in some rows and otherwise reads once, few, many or a size class.

clone_size: many
j_call: TRBJ2-1
v_call: TRBV5-8
d_call: TRBD1
cdr3_aa: CASSLEGTGVYNEQFF
cdr3_nt: TGTGCCAGCAGCTTGGAAGGGACAGGGGTTTACAATGAGCAGTTCTTC

clone_size: NA
j_call: TRBJ1-1
v_call: TRBV12-3/TRBV12-4
d_call: NA
cdr3_aa: CASSLEVRPMNTEAFF
cdr3_nt: TGTGCCAGCAGTTTAGAAGTCAGACCCATGAACACTGAAGCTTTCTTT

clone_size: many
j_call: TRBJ2-7
v_call: TRBV20-1
d_call: NA
cdr3_aa: CSATPQGPYEQYF
cdr3_nt: TGCAGTGCTACCCCACAGGGACCCTACGAGCAGTACTTC

clone_size: NA
j_call: TRBJ2-3
v_call: TRBV5-6
d_call: NA
cdr3_aa: CASSLGVASSDTQYF
cdr3_nt: TGTGCCAGCAGCTTGGGGGTGGCTTCATCAGATACGCAGTATTTT

clone_size: few
j_call: TRBJ1-2
v_call: TRBV28
d_call: TRBD1
cdr3_aa: CASSSGGPNYGYTF
cdr3_nt: TGTGCCAGTTCCTCAGGGGGTCCTAACTATGGCTACACCTTC

clone_size: once
j_call: TRBJ2-4
v_call: TRBV5-4
d_call: TRBD2
cdr3_aa: CASSSPSGEENIQYF
cdr3_nt: TGTGCCAGCAGCTCCCCCAGCGGGGAGGAAAACATTCAGTACTTC

clone_size: many
j_call: TRBJ1-4
v_call: TRBV20-1
d_call: TRBD1
cdr3_aa: CSAREGTATNEKLFF
cdr3_nt: TGCAGTGCTAGAGAAGGGACAGCAACTAATGAAAAACTGTTTTTT

clone_size: many
j_call: TRBJ2-2
v_call: TRBV2
d_call: TRBD1
cdr3_aa: CASSRQGRALSRELFF
cdr3_nt: TGTGCCAGCAGCCGACAGGGTCGAGCGCTATCCAGGGAGCTGTTTTTT

clone_size: many
j_call: TRBJ1-1
v_call: TRBV20-1
d_call: NA
cdr3_aa: CSARDQGITEAFF
cdr3_nt: TGCAGTGCTAGAGATCAGGGGATTACTGAAGCTTTCTTT

clone_size: NA
j_call: TRBJ2-7
v_call: TRBV29-1
d_call: NA
cdr3_aa: CSVESRGRSYEQYF
cdr3_nt: TGCAGCGTTGAATCCAGGGGTAGGTCCTACGAGCAGTACTTC

clone_size: few
j_call: TRBJ1-4
v_call: TRBV20-1
d_call: NA
cdr3_aa: CSASWTRTPTTNEKLFF
cdr3_nt: TGCAGTGCTAGTTGGACGCGGACCCCTACAACTAATGAAAAACTGTTTTTT

clone_size: few
j_call: TRBJ1-5
v_call: TRBV19
d_call: TRBD1
cdr3_aa: CASTSTGTGNQPQHF
cdr3_nt: TGTGCCAGTACCTCGACCGGGACAGGGAATCAGCCCCAGCATTTT

clone_size: NA
j_call: TRBJ2-7
v_call: TRBV6-2/TRBV6-3
d_call: NA
cdr3_aa: CASRITLGGHEQYF
cdr3_nt: TGTGCCAGCAGGATTACGTTGGGGGGCCACGAGCAGTACTTC

clone_size: NA
j_call: TRBJ2-1
v_call: TRBV15
d_call: TRBD2
cdr3_aa: CATGGKRGAEQFF
cdr3_nt: TGTGCCACAGGAGGGAAGCGGGGGGCCGAGCAGTTCTTC

clone_size: NA
j_call: TRBJ2-1
v_call: TRBV20-1
d_call: TRBD2
cdr3_aa: CSASGGAKEQFF
cdr3_nt: TGCAGTGCTAGCGGGGGGGCTAAAGAGCAGTTCTTC

clone_size: NA
j_call: TRBJ2-2
v_call: TRBV6-1
d_call: TRBD1
cdr3_aa: CASSRPRTGDYGELFF
cdr3_nt: TGTGCCAGCAGTAGACCAAGGACAGGGGACTACGGGGAGCTGTTTTTT

clone_size: many
j_call: TRBJ2-7
v_call: TRBV5-1
d_call: NA
cdr3_aa: CASSLGSQLNEQYF
cdr3_nt: TGCGCCAGCAGCTTGGGATCACAACTTAACGAGCAGTACTTC